A single sample is the source of the 6 T cell receptor beta chains below, sequenced in a study of radiation and T cells in renal cell carcinoma. Stated treatment: 15 Gy SBRT to primary tumor, nephrectomy 4 weeks later. Generated by immunoSEQ multiplex PCR, the TCRdb table keeps only in-frame clones and is missing some. The repertoire holds roughly 9,000 clones, 50% to 75% seen once, with approximately 21% in the top ten. The material was tumor tissue, obtained from a patient whose treatment included radiotherapy and nephrectomy. The receptor source for this set is a man aged 55 to 70 with renal cell carcinoma.

This clone was counted between two and nine times. The genes are TRBV25-1 and TRBJ2-5, with D perhaps TRBD2 (5 bases). V was cut by 2 bases and J by 4 bases, with 14 bases left in between. The CDR3 covers 15 residues. CDR1 is MGHDK, CDR2 SYGVNS, per germline. The CDR3 loop reads CASSENRLGRETQYF. The CDR3 nucleotides read TGTGCCAGCAGTGAAAATAGGCTAGGGAGAGAGACCCAGTACTTC. Together with reference TRBV25-1 and TRBJ2-5, the CDR3 gives the full variable domain: EADIYQTPRYLVIGTGKKITLECSQTMGHDKMYWYQQDPGMELHLIHYSYGVNSTEKGDLSSESTVSRIRTEHFPLTLESARPSHTSQYLCASSENRLGRETQYFGPGTRLLVL.

This clone was counted a few times. The rearrangement joins TRBV21-1 to TRBJ1-5; TRBD1 was called by the table and not checked on the DNA. TRBV21-1 is described as a pseudogene. CDR3 size: 15 residues. CDR3 sequence (DNA): TGTGCCAGCAGCAAAAGGACAGGGAGCAATCAGCCCCAGCATTTT. This sequence encodes CASSKRTGSNQPQHF.

The chain has TRBV28 and TRBJ1-3, with D maybe TRBD1 (5 bases). Trimming took 5 bases from V and 6 from J, leaving 17 bases between them. The CDR3 loop spans 15 amino acids. The germline gives CDR1 MDHEN, CDR2 SYDVKM. The CDR3 reads CASSLPGRVENTIYF. The DNA for the CDR3 is TGTGCCAGCAGTCTCCCGGGCAGGGTGGAAAACACCATATATTTT.

The V and J genes are TRBV6-5 and TRBJ2-7, with 8 bases matching TRBD1. Unmatched junction bases numbered 3, after V lost 0 bases and J lost 2 bases. Germline lookup yields CDR1 MNHEY and CDR2 SVGAGI. CDR3 length equals 15 residues. CDR3 region: CASSYSTGETYEQYF. The CDR3 DNA reads TGTGCCAGCAGTTACTCGACAGGGGAAACCTACGAGCAGTACTTC.

This clone came up a few times. The chain recombines TRBV4-2 with TRBJ2-7; D is possibly TRBD1 (5 bases). The V and J ends lost 1 base and 3 bases respectively, with 13 bases between them. CDR1 and CDR2 (germline): LGHNA, YNFKEQ. The CDR3 contains 15 residues. The CDR3 is CASSQGDRSNYEQYF. The CDR3 DNA reads TGTGCCAGCAGCCAAGGTGACAGATCCAACTACGAGCAGTACTTC.

The chain combines TRBV28 with TRBJ2-5; possibly TRBD2 for D (6 bases). The length of the CDR3 is 15 residues. CDR1 is MDHEN, CDR2 SYDVKM, per germline. V lost 4 bases and J 4 bases, leaving 16 bases between the germline ends. The CDR3 region has the DNA TGTGCCAGCAGTTGGGTTAGGAGGGGTCGAGAGACCCAGTACTTC. This gives the protein CASSWVRRGRETQYF.